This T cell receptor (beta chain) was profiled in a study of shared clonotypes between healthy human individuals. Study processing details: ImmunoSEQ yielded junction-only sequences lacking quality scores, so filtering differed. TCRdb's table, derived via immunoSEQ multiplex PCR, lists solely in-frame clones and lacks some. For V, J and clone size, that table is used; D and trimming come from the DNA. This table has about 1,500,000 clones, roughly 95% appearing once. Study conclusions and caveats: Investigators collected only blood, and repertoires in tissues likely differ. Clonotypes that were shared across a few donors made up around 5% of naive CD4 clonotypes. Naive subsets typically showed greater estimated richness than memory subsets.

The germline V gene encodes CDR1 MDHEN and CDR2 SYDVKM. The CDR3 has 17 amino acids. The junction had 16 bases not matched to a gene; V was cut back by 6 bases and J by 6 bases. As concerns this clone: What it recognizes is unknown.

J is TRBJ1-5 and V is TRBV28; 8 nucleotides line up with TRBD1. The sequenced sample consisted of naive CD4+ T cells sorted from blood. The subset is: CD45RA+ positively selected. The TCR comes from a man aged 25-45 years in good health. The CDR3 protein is CASSRVARGTGSQPQHF. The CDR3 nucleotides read TGTGCCAGCAGCCGAGTGGCCCGAGGGACAGGTAGTCAGCCCCAGCATTTT.